The 7 T cell receptor beta chains in this list originate from one sample, sequenced in a study of T cell responses to AZD1222 COVID-19 vaccine. The assay was immunoSEQ multiplex PCR, and TCRdb's table has in-frame clones only and misses some. The sample carries 90,000 to 120,000 clones, around 90% recorded once. Material: peripheral blood, obtained on day 0 of MenACWY control vaccination. All receptors derive from an adult in good health.

V gene TRBV11-3 combines with J gene TRBJ2-7; 7 bases align to TRBD2. CDR1 and CDR2 from the germline V gene are SGHNT and YENEEA. The CDR3 extends over 15 amino acids. The V and J ends lost 5 bases and 4 bases, in that order; junction bases with no gene match: 11. The CDR3 is CASSQGGSAGYEQYF. The CDR3 coding sequence is TGTGCCAGCAGCCAAGGCGGGAGTGCGGGGTACGAGCAGTACTTC.

The rearrangement links TRBV30 to TRBJ2-1; D possibly matches TRBD1 or TRBD2 (5 bases each). The CDR3 extends over 12 amino acids. V lost 0 bases, J lost 13 bases, and 13 bases lay in between. CDR1 is GTSNPN, CDR2 SVGIG, per germline (reference sequence). The CDR3 loop reads CAWSVGVPGQFF. The CDR3 nucleotides read TGTGCCTGGAGTGTGGGGGTGCCAGGACAGTTCTTC.

The rearrangement links TRBV5-8 to TRBJ1-6, with a possible D match to TRBD1 (6 bases). Trimming stripped 0 bases from V and 6 bases from J, with 7 bases between. Germline loops: CDR1 SGHTS, CDR2 YDEGEE. The CDR3 contains 14 residues. The CDR3 DNA reads as TGTGCCAGCAGCTTGGACAGGGCTAATTCACCCCTCCACTTT. Translation: CASSLDRANSPLHF.

The chain has TRBV4-1 and TRBJ2-2; D is perhaps TRBD2 (6 bases). The CDR3 spans 14 residues. Germline assignment: CDR1 MGHRA and CDR2 YSYEKL. V lost 5 bases, J lost 6 bases, and 13 bases lay in between. The CDR3 region has the DNA TGCGCCAGCAGCGGCGGGAAAAGGGCCGGGGAGCTGTTTTTT. This sequence encodes CASSGGKRAGELFF.

The chain recombines TRBV4-2 with TRBJ2-1; 7 bases line up with TRBD2. Germline values: CDR1 LGHNA, CDR2 YNFKEQ. V lost 4 bases, J lost 4 bases, and 10 bases stayed unmatched. The CDR3 length is 16 residues. The CDR3 protein is CASSPQPSGRYNEQFF. The CDR3 nucleotides are TGTGCCAGCAGCCCACAGCCTAGCGGAAGGTACAATGAGCAGTTCTTC.

This chain links TRBV30 with TRBJ2-2, with a tentative D call TRBD1 (5 bases). The CDR3 sequence is 14 residues long. V lost 7 bases to trimming and J lost 4 bases, with 16 bases between them. Germline CDR1 GTSNPN, CDR2 SVGIG (reference sequence). The CDR3 reads CAYIRGWSTGELFF. DNA for the CDR3: TGTGCCTATATTAGGGGTTGGAGCACCGGGGAGCTGTTTTTT.

This sequence joins TRBV20-1 and TRBJ1-3; 7 positions agree with TRBD1. V lost 3 bases to trimming and J lost 4 bases; unmatched junction nucleotides: 6. The CDR3 is made up of 14 amino acids. Germline CDR1 is DFQATT and CDR2 is SNEGSKA (reference sequence). CDR3 DNA: TGCAGTGCTAGTGACAGGGTGGGGGGAAACACCATATATTTT. Translating it yields CSASDRVGGNTIYF.